These 19 T cell receptor beta chains were sequenced from one sample in a study of tumor-infiltrating lymphocytes in oesophageal squamous cell carcinoma. TCRdb re-called the PCR reads through MiXCR, storing one row per CDR3 protein. This repertoire shows about 17,000 distinct CDR3 sequences, over 40% found once; its top ten account for around 35%. Input material: normal esophageal tissue next to the tumor. These receptors were taken from a female donor with esophageal squamous cell carcinoma.

This chain uses TRBV2 with TRBJ2-5, with D tentatively TRBD1 or TRBD2 (5 bases each). The J call may be wrong; the DNA end is better matched by TRBJ2-1. The CDR3 consists of 12 residues. CDR1 is SNHLY, CDR2 FYNNEI, per germline. This CDR3 reads CASNGGGNEQFF. Here the CDR3 DNA reads TGTGCCAGCAATGGGGGTGGCAATGAGCAGTTCTTC.

This chain connects TRBV5-6 to TRBJ2-1; possibly TRBD1 for D (5 bases). In germline, CDR1 is SGHDT, CDR2 YYEEEE. The CDR3 is made up of 15 amino acids. V lost 0 bases, J lost 0 bases, and 7 bases lay in between. The CDR3 here is CASSLGGASYNEQFF. The CDR3 DNA reads as TGTGCCAGCAGCTTGGGGGGCGCCTCCTACAATGAGCAGTTCTTC.

Comment on this clonotype: Since no conserved phenylalanine or tryptophan closes the CDR3, a read error is the likely cause. It is unclear where the CDR3 begins or ends on the DNA, so no DNA is shown, and the CDR3 is as TCRdb lists it. The chain carries TRBV7-2 and TRBJ2-1; the D call in the table, TRBD2, was not verified against the DNA. Germline CDR1 reads SGHTA; CDR2 reads FQGNSA. The length of the CDR3 is 9 amino acids, counting both ends. The CDR3 is CASSWTGTS.

The V and J genes are TRBV15 and TRBJ2-1, with TRBD2 matching over 12 bases. V shed 0 bases, J shed 10 bases, and the junction held 13 bases outside the gene matches. In germline, CDR1 is LNHNV, CDR2 YYDKDF (reference sequence). The CDR3 is 18 residues long. The DNA for the CDR3 is TGTGCCACCAGCAGAGATCCCAGGACTAGCGGGAAGGTACAGGAGCAGTTCTTC. Its translation is CATSRDPRTSGKVQEQFF. Full variable domain (missing parts from reference TRBV15 and TRBJ2-1): DAMVIQNPRYQVTQFGKPVTLSCSQTLNHNVMYWYQQKSSQAPKLLFHYYDKDFNNEADTPDNFQSRRPNTSFCFLDIRSPGLGDTAMYLCATSRDPRTSGKVQEQFFGPGTRLTVL.

The genes are TRBV28 and TRBJ2-5; 7 bases align to TRBD2. The J call is in doubt because the DNA end fits TRBJ2-7 better. The CDR3 spans 15 residues. The germline V gene has CDR1 MDHEN and CDR2 SYDVKM. The CDR3 reads CASSNYRLATYEQYF. Written as DNA, the CDR3 is TGTGCCAGCAGTAACTATAGACTAGCCACCTACGAGCAGTACTTC.

This clonotype was observed a few times. The rearrangement joins TRBV7-2 to TRBJ2-1; TRBD2 matches 13 bases. J was trimmed by 6 bases and V by 5 bases; bases with no gene match: 10. The CDR3 has 17 amino acids. Germline V gene data show CDR1 as SGHTA and CDR2 as FQGNSA. The CDR3 protein is CASSPRTSGSFGNEQFF. DNA for the CDR3: TGTGCCAGCAGCCCCCGGACTAGCGGGAGTTTTGGCAATGAGCAGTTCTTC.

In this sample, this clonotype turned up a few times. As the CDR3 is not closed by the conserved phenylalanine or tryptophan, this likely results from a read error. It is unclear where the CDR3 begins or ends on the DNA, so no DNA is shown, and the CDR3 is as TCRdb lists it. The chain is built from TRBV7-2 and TRBJ2-4; TRBD2, the table's D call, was not compared with the DNA. Germline loops: CDR1 SGHTA, CDR2 FQGNSA. With termini counted, the CDR3 has 19 amino acids. CDR3 sequence reads: CASSPHSGYLDNSPLHFGN.

The chain uses TRBV27 and TRBJ2-4; TRBD1 matches at 7 bases. The DNA end favors TRBJ2-5, so the J call may be wrong. This CDR3 spans 17 amino acids. Germline values: CDR1 MNHEY, CDR2 SMNVEV (reference sequence). CDR3 in DNA: TGTGCCAGCAGACCGAATGGACAGGAGTGGGGGCAAGAGACCCAGTACTTC. Protein: CASRPNGQEWGQETQYF.

This clonotype was observed many times. This sequence may be a read error, since a much larger clone differs from it by one base. The chain uses TRBV11-1 and TRBJ2-1; no clear D gene. The J call is in doubt because the DNA end fits TRBJ2-7 better. This CDR3 comprises 15 residues. CDR1 is SGHAT and CDR2 is FQDESV in the germline V gene (reference sequence). The CDR3 protein is CALDPLWSSYNEQYF. Written as DNA, the CDR3 is TGTGCCCTTGACCCGCTTTGGAGCTCCTACAATGAGCAGTACTTC.

This clonotype was observed at least ten times. This chain uses TRBV28 with TRBJ2-7; D is possibly TRBD1 (6 bases). The CDR3 length is 14 residues. Germline V gene sequence: CDR1 MDHEN, CDR2 SYDVKM. V was pared by 6 bases and J by 7 bases, with 19 bases between. DNA of the CDR3: TGTGCCAGCAGGCGGACAGCAACTCTGCCTGAGCAGTACTTC. Its translation is CASRRTATLPEQYF.

DNA for the CDR3: TGTGCCAGCAGCGTCCGGGAGGGTCTACGGCATGAGCAGTTCTTC. Protein product: CASSVREGLRHEQFF. The chain combines TRBV9 with TRBJ2-5; 8 bases fit TRBD2. The end of the DNA fits TRBJ2-1 better, so the J call may be wrong. This CDR3 has 15 residues. The germline gives CDR1 SGDLS, CDR2 YYNGEE.

This clonotype has only a few counts. The chain uses TRBV7-2 and TRBJ2-1; possibly TRBD2 for D (5 bases). CDR1 is SGHTA, CDR2 FQGNSA, per germline. CDR3 length: 15 amino acids. The V end was cut by 1 base, the J end by 10 bases, with 17 bases between. The CDR3 DNA sequence: TGTGCCAGCAGCTTAGGTCGGGAACGGTCCTACGAGCAGTTCTTC. It is translated as CASSLGRERSYEQFF.

This clonotype was detected only once. The chain combines TRBV11-1 with TRBJ2-4, with 9 bases identical to TRBD1. With the DNA end fitting TRBJ2-7 better, the J assignment may be wrong. The CDR3 length is 17 residues. Germline V gene lookup returns CDR1 SGHAT and CDR2 FQDESV (reference sequence). The CDR3 loop reads CASSAPMGQGLGDEQYF. The CDR3 DNA reads TGTGCCAGCAGCGCCCCGATGGGACAGGGCCTCGGCGACGAGCAGTACTTC.

Details on this clonotype: Given the absence of the conserved phenylalanine or tryptophan at the CDR3 end, a read error is likely. The limits of the CDR3 on the DNA are not certain, so only TCRdb's listed CDR3 is given. The chain is built from TRBV7-3 and TRBJ1-1; TRBD1 is the table's D call, not checked against the DNA. The germline gives CDR1 SGHTA, CDR2 FQGTGA. The CDR3 is made up of 17 amino acids, end residues included. The CDR3 is CASSPPGQVTMSSSSAP.

This clonotype occurred many times. The chain carries TRBV27 and TRBJ2-1, with 10 bases that match TRBD2. CDR1 is MNHEY and CDR2 is SMNVEV in the germline V gene (reference sequence). The CDR3 is 18 amino acids. V lost 3 bases, J lost 0 bases, and 8 bases stayed unmatched. The CDR3 region is CASSFLTSGPSSYNEQFF. CDR3 DNA sequence: TGTGCCAGCAGTTTCTTGACTAGCGGGCCTAGCTCCTACAATGAGCAGTTCTTC.

The J gene is TRBJ1-1, the V gene TRBV7-6; D unclear. TRBJ2-2 explains the end of the DNA better; the J call may be wrong. Germline V gene lookup returns CDR1 SGHVS and CDR2 FNYEAQ. The CDR3 extends over 11 amino acids. CDR3 amino acids: CASSLSGELFF. CDR3 bases: TGTGCCAGCAGCTTATCCGGGGAGCTGTTTTTT.

The gene calls are TRBV6-1 and TRBJ2-5; D might be TRBD1 or TRBD2, each matching 5 bases. The J call is doubtful: the DNA matches TRBJ2-7 better. In germline, CDR1 is MNHNS, CDR2 SASEGT. This CDR3 has 13 residues. Here the CDR3 DNA reads TGTGCCAGCAGTTATGGGGGAACCTACGAGCAGTACTTC. It is translated as CASSYGGTYEQYF.

This clonotype was seen only a few times. The chain recombines TRBV29-1 with TRBJ1-5, with a tentative D call TRBD1 (5 bases). Germline V lookup: CDR1 SQVTM, CDR2 ANQGSEA. Between the trimmed V and J ends, which lost 4 bases and 8 bases, there was a span of 21 bases. The CDR3 is 15 amino acids. The CDR3 loop is CSVVLPGGGGEPQHF. CDR3 bases: TGCAGCGTTGTCCTCCCCGGGGGTGGGGGAGAGCCCCAGCATTTT.

In the case of this clonotype: Likely a read error: the CDR3 ends without its conserved phenylalanine or tryptophan. The DNA is left out, because the CDR3 cannot be placed on it with certainty; the CDR3 is given as TCRdb lists it. The chain employs TRBV7-9 and TRBJ2-5; the table names TRBD2, a call not compared with the DNA. Germline CDR1 SEHNR, CDR2 FQNEAQ (reference sequence). The CDR3 adds up to 17 amino acids, both ends counted. This chain's CDR3 is CASSLGQGMRSPLHFGN.